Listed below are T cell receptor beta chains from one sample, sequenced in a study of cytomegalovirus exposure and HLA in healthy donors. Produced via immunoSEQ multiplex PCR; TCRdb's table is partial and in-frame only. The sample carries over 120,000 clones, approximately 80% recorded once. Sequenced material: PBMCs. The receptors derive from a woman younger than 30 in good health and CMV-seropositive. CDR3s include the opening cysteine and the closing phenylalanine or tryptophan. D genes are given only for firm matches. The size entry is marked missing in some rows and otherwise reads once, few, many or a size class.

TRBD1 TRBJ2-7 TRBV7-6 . CASSSHRDRGSSSYEQYF TGTGCCAGCAGCTCTCACCGGGACAGGGGCTCGAGCTCCTACGAGCAGTACTTC
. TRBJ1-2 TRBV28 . CASRVTGFGYTF TGTGCCAGCAGGGTAACAGGTTTCGGCTACACCTTC
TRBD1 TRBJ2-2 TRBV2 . CASSPTTGAGELFF TGTGCCAGCAGCCCCACCACAGGGGCCGGGGAGCTGTTTTTT
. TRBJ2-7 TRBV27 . CASSLGPRPYEQYF TGTGCCAGCAGTTTAGGGCCGCGCCCCTACGAGCAGTACTTC
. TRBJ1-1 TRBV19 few CASSMRGVTTEAFF TGTGCCAGTAGTATGCGGGGCGTCACCACTGAAGCTTTCTTT
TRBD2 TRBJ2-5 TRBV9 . CASSVGGLAGETQYF TGTGCCAGCAGCGTAGGAGGACTAGCGGGAGAGACCCAGTACTTC
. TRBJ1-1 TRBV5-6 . CASRRQTMNTEAFF TGTGCCAGTCGTCGACAGACGATGAACACTGAAGCTTTCTTT
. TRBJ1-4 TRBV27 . CGWTSENEKLFF TGTGGGTGGACTTCGGAAAATGAAAAACTGTTTTTT
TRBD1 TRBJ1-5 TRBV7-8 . CASSLAGGQGDQPQHF TGTGCCAGCAGCTTAGCTGGCGGACAGGGTGATCAGCCCCAGCATTTT
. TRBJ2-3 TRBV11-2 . CASSLRGGGTDTQYF TGTGCCAGCAGCTTACGTGGGGGCGGGACAGATACGCAGTATTTT
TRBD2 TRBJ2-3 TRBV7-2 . CASRAGGGVDTQYF TGTGCCAGCAGAGCGGGGGGAGGCGTAGATACGCAGTATTTT
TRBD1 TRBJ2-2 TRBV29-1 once CSVTTGGLSGELFF TGCAGCGTGACTACAGGGGGCCTTTCCGGGGAGCTGTTTTTT
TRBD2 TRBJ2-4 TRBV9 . CASSVGAGGGNIQYF TGTGCCAGCAGCGTTGGGGCGGGGGGCGGAAACATTCAGTACTTC
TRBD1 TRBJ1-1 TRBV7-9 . CASSLKGQGLSTEAFF TGTGCCAGCAGCTTAAAGGGACAGGGGTTGAGCACTGAAGCTTTCTTT
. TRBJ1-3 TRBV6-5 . CASSFSGTTGNTIYF TGTGCCAGCAGTTTTTCCGGGACAACTGGAAACACCATATATTTT
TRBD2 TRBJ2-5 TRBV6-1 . CASSEEGLAGVIRTQYF TGTGCCAGCAGTGAAGAAGGACTAGCGGGGGTCATTCGGACCCAGTACTTC
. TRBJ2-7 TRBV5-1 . CASSLAYEQYF TGCGCCAGCAGCTTGGCTTACGAGCAGTACTTC
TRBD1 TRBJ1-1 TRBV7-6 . CASSWDSNTEAFF TGTGCCAGCAGCTGGGACAGCAACACTGAAGCTTTCTTT
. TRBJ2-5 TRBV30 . CAWNGGGGRAGSGTQYF TGTGCCTGGAATGGTGGGGGGGGCCGGGCCGGCAGCGGGACCCAGTACTTC
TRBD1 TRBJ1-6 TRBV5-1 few CASSPGQGALRSYNSPLHF TGCGCCAGCAGTCCTGGACAGGGGGCCTTACGCTCCTATAATTCACCCCTCCACTTT
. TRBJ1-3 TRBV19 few CASSRGAGAGNTIYF TGTGCCAGTAGCAGGGGAGCGGGGGCTGGAAACACCATATATTTT
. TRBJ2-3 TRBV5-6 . CASSGWGGTDTQYF TGTGCCAGCAGCGGATGGGGGGGCACAGATACGCAGTATTTT
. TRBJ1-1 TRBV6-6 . CASRENAGTNTEAFF TGTGCCAGCAGAGAGAATGCAGGCACAAACACTGAAGCTTTCTTT
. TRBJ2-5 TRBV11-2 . CASSLDLFGPGETQYF .
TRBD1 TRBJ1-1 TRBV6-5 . CASSFYRGPNTEAFF TGTGCCAGCAGTTTCTACAGGGGCCCGAACACTGAAGCTTTCTTT
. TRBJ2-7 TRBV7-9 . CASSLTGKQYF TGTGCCAGCAGCTTAACAGGGAAGCAGTACTTC
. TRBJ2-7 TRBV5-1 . CASSLGHRDSSYEQYF TGCGCCAGCAGCTTGGGTCACCGGGACTCCTCCTACGAGCAGTACTTC
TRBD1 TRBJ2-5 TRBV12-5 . CASGLGGQVGETQYF TGTGCTAGTGGTTTGGGGGGACAGGTAGGGGAGACCCAGTACTTC
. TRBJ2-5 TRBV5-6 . CASSFTGVKTQYF TGTGCCAGCAGCTTCACGGGGGTAAAGACCCAGTACTTC
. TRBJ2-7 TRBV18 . CASSPQGTRYEQYF TGTGCCAGCTCACCACAAGGGACACGTTACGAGCAGTACTTC
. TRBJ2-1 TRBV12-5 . CASGLDRAGGNNEQFF TGTGCTAGTGGTTTGGATAGGGCAGGGGGGAACAATGAGCAGTTCTTC
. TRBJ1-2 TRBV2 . CASSESREGTRNYGYTF TGTGCCAGCAGTGAAAGTCGGGAGGGTACTCGTAACTATGGCTACACCTTC
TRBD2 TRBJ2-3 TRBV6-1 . CAIDRLAGGIDTQYF TGTGCCATCGACCGACTAGCGGGGGGCATAGATACGCAGTATTTT
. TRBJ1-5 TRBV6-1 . CASSYGTENQPQHF TGTGCCAGCAGTTATGGAACAGAGAATCAGCCCCAGCATTTT
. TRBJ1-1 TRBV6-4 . CASSKRVDTEAFF TGTGCCAGCAGTAAGCGGGTCGACACTGAAGCTTTCTTT
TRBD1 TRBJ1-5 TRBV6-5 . CASANRGLQPQHF TGTGCCAGCGCTAACAGGGGTCTGCAGCCCCAGCATTTT
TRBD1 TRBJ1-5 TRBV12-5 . CASGLGRQGEFNQPQHF TGTGCTAGTGGTTTGGGAAGACAGGGCGAATTCAATCAGCCCCAGCATTTT
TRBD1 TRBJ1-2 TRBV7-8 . CASRGGDRAGYTF TGTGCCAGCAGGGGGGGGGACAGGGCGGGCTACACCTTC
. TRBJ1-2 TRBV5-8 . CASSRRGERANYGYTF TGTGCCAGCAGCCGCAGGGGAGAAAGGGCTAACTATGGCTACACCTTC